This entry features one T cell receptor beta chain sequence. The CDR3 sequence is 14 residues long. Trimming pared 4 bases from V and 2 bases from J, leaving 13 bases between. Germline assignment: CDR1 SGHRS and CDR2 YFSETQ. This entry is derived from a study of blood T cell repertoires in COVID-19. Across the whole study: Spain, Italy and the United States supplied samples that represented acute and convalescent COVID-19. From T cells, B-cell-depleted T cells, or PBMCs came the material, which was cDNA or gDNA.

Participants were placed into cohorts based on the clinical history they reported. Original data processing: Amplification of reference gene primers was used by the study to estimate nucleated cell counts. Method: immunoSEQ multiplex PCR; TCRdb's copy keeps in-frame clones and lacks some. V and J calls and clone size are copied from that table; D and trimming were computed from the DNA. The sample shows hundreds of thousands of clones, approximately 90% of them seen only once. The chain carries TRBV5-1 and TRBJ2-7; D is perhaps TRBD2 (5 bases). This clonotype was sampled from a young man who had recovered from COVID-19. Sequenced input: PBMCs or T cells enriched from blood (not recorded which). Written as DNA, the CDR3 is TGCGCCAGCAGCGCGGGCTTCCCGGCCTACGAGCAGTACTTC. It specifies CASSAGFPAYEQYF.